This T cell receptor beta chain emerged from a study of T cell changes during pregnancy in multiple sclerosis. Sequenced by immunoSEQ multiplex PCR; TCRdb stores in-frame clones only, minus some. Here the sample spans under 65,000 clones, 80% to 95% being singletons. The material sequenced was peripheral blood, taken in the second trimester of pregnancy. The TCR originated in a female donor with multiple sclerosis, enrolled in a pregnancy study.

DNA of the CDR3: TGTGCCAGCAGCTTGGAACAGGGCCCCTATGGCTACACCTTC. Protein product: CASSLEQGPYGYTF. The gene calls are TRBV5-5 and TRBJ1-2; a weak D match, TRBD1 (6 bases). The CDR3 is 14 residues long. Germline V gives CDR1 SGHKS, CDR2 YYEKEE (reference sequence). The V gene lost 0 bases and the J gene lost 4 bases, with 10 bases spanning the gap.